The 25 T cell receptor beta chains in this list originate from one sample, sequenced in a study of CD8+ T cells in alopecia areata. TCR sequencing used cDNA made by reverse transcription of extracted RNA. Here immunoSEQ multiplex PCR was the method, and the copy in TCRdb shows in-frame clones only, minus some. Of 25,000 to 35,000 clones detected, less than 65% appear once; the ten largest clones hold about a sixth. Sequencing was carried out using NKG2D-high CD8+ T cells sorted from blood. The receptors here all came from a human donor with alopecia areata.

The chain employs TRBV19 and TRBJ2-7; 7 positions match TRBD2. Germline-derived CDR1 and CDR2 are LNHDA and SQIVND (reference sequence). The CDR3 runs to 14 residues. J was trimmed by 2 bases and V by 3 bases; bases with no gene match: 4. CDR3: CASSMTSLAYEQYF. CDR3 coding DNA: TGTGCCAGTAGTATGACTAGCTTGGCCTACGAGCAGTACTTC.

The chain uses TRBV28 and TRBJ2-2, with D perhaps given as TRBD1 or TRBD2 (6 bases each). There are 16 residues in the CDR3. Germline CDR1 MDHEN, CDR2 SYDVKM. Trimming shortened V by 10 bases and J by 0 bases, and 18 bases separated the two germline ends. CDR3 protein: CATPGEDRANTGELFF. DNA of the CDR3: TGTGCCACCCCCGGGGAGGACAGAGCGAACACCGGGGAGCTGTTTTTT.

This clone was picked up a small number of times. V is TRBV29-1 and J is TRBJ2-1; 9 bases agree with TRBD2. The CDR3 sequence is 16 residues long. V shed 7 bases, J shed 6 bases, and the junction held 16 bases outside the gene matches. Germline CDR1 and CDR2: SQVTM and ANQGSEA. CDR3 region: CSAPLAGDALGNEQFF. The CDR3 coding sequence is TGCAGCGCCCCCTTAGCGGGAGACGCGCTGGGCAATGAGCAGTTCTTC.

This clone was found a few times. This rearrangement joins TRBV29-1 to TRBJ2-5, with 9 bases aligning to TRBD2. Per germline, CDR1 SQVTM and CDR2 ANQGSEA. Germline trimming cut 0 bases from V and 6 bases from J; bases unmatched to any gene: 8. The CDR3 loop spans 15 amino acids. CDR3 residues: CSVEDPAGGPQTQYF. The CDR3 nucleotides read TGCAGCGTTGAAGATCCGGCGGGGGGGCCGCAGACCCAGTACTTC. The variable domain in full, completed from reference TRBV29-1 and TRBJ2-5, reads SAVISQKPSRDICQRGTSLTIQCQVDSQVTMMFWYRQQPGQSLTLIATANQGSEATYESGFVIDKFPISRPNLTFSTLTVSNMSPEDSSIYLCSVEDPAGGPQTQYFGPGTRLLVL.

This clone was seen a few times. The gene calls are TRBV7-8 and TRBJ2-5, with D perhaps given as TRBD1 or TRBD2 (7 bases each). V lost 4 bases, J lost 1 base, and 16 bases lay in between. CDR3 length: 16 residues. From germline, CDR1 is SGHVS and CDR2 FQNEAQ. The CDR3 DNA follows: TGTGCCAGCAGCTACCGACAGGGAGGGCTCCAAGAGACCCAGTACTTC. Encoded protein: CASSYRQGGLQETQYF.

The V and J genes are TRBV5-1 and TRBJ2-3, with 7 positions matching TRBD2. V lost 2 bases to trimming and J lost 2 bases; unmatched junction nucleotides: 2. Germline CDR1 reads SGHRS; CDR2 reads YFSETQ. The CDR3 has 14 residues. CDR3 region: CASSFWDYTDTQYF. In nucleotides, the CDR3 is TGCGCCAGCAGCTTCTGGGACTACACAGATACGCAGTATTTT.

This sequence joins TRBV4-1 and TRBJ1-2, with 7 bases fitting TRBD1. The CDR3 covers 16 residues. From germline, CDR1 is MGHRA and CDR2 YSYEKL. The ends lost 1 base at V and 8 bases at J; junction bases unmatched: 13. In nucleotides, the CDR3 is TGCGCCAGCAGCCAAGTAAAAGGAGGGGGCTTGGGCGGCTACACCTTC. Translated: CASSQVKGGGLGGYTF.

The CDR3 DNA sequence: TGCAGCGTTGGGCAGCTGAACACTGAAGCTTTCTTT. It is translated as CSVGQLNTEAFF. The chain employs TRBV29-1 and TRBJ1-1; D is unresolved. The CDR3 totals 12 residues. Germline-derived CDR1 and CDR2 are SQVTM and ANQGSEA. V lost 4 bases and J 0 bases, leaving 6 bases between the germline ends.

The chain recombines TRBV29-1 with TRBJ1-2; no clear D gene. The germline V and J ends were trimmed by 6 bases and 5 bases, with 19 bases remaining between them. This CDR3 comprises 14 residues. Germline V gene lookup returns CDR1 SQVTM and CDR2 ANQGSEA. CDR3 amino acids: CSVLNMEGWYGYTF. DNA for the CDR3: TGCAGCGTGCTTAATATGGAGGGTTGGTATGGCTACACCTTC.

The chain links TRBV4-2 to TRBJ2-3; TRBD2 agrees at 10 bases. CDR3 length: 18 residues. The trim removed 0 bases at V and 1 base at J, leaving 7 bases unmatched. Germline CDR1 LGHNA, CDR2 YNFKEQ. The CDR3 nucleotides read TGTGCCAGCAGCCAAGAATGGGCTAGCGGGGGACGCACAGATACGCAGTATTTT. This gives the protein CASSQEWASGGRTDTQYF.

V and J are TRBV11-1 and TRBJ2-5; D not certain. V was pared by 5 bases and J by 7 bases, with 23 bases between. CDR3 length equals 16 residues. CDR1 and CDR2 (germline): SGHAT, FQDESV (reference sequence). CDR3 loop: CASSHLQSTFSGTQYF. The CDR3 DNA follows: TGTGCCAGCAGCCACCTCCAATCGACTTTCTCAGGGACCCAGTACTTC.

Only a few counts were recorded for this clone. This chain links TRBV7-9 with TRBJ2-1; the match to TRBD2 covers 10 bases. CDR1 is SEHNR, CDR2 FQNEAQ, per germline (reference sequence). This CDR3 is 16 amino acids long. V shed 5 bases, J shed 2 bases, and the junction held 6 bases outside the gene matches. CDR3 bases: TGTGCCAGCAGCATAAGACTAGCGGGTCCCTACAATGAGCAGTTCTTC. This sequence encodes CASSIRLAGPYNEQFF.

The CDR3: CASSPLAVSYEQYF. The CDR3 nucleotides are TGTGCCAGCAGCCCCCTAGCGGTCTCCTACGAGCAGTACTTC. The V gene is TRBV4-2, the J gene TRBJ2-5; 7 bases are shared with TRBD2. The DNA end lines up better with TRBJ2-7; the J call may be wrong. The CDR3 has 14 amino acids. CDR1 is LGHNA and CDR2 is YNFKEQ in the germline V gene.

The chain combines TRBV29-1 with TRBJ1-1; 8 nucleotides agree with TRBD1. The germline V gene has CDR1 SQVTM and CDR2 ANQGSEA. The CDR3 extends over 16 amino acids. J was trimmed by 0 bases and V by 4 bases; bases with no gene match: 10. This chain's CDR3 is CSVGLDRGNLNTEAFF. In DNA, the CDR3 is TGCAGCGTTGGCCTAGACAGGGGAAATCTGAACACTGAAGCTTTCTTT.

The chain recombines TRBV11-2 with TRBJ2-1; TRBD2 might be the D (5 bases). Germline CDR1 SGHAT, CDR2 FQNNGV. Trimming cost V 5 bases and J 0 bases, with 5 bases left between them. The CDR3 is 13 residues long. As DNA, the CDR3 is TGTGCCAGCAGCGGGAGCTCCTACAATGAGCAGTTCTTC. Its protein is CASSGSSYNEQFF. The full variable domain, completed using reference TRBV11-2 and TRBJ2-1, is EAGVAQSPRYKIIEKRQSVAFWCNPISGHATLYWYQQILGQGPKLLIQFQNNGVVDDSQLPKDRFSAERLKGVDSTLKIQPAKLEDSAVYLCASSGSSYNEQFFGPGTRLTVL.

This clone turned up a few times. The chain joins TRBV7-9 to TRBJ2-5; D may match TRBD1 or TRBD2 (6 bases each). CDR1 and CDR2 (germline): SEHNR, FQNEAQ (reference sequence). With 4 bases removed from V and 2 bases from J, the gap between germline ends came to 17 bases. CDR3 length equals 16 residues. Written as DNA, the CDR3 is TGTGCCAGCAGCTCTGCCCGCGGGACACAACAAGAGACCCAGTACTTC. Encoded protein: CASSSARGTQQETQYF.

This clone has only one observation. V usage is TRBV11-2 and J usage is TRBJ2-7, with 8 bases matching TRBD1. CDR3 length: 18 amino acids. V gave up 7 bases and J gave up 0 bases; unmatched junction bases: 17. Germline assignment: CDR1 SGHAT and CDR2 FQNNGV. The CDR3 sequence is CASTDRDRLTMSSYEQYF. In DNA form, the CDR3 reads TGTGCCAGCACAGACCGGGACAGGTTGACCATGAGCTCCTACGAGCAGTACTTC.

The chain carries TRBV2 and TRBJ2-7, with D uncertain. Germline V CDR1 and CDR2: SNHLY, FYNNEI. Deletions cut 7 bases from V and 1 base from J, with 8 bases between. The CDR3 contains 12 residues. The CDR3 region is CASIFGSYEQYF. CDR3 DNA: TGTGCCAGCATTTTTGGTTCCTACGAGCAGTACTTC.

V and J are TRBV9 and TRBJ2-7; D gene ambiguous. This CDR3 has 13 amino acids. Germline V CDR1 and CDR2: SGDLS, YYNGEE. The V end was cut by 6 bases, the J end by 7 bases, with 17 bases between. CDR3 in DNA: TGTGCCAGCACCCCAAATGAGTTGGGTGAGCAGTACTTC. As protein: CASTPNELGEQYF.

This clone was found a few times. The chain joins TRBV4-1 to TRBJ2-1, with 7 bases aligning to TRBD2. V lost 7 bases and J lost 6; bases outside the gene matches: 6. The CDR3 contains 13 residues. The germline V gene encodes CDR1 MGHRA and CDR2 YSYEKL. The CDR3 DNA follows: TGCGCCAGCATGATTACGGGGGGCAATGAGCAGTTCTTC. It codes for CASMITGGNEQFF.

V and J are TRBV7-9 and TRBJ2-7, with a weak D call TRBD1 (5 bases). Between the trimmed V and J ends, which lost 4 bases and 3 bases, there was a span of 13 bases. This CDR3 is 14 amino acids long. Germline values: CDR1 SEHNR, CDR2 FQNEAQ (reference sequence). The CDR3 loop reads CASSSKQGFYEQYF. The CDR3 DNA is TGTGCCAGCAGCTCAAAGCAGGGATTCTACGAGCAGTACTTC.

CDR3 protein: CASSLSSASTDTQYF. The CDR3 DNA reads as TGTGCCAGCAGTTTATCTTCGGCTAGCACAGATACGCAGTATTTT. The chain couples TRBV28 to TRBJ2-3; no definite D call. Germline CDR1 MDHEN, CDR2 SYDVKM. V was trimmed by 1 base and J by 0 bases, leaving 8 bases between them. The CDR3 loop spans 15 amino acids.

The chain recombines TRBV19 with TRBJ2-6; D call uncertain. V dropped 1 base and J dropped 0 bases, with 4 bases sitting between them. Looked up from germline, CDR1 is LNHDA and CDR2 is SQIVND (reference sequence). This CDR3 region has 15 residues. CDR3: CASSIGPSGANVLTF. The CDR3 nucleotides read TGTGCCAGTAGTATAGGGCCCTCTGGGGCCAACGTCCTGACTTTC.

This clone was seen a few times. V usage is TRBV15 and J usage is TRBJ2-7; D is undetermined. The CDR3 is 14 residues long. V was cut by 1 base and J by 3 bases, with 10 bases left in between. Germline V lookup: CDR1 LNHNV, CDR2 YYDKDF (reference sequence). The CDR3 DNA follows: TGTGCCACCAGCAGAGTGGGTTCGGGCTACGAGCAGTACTTC. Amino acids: CATSRVGSGYEQYF.

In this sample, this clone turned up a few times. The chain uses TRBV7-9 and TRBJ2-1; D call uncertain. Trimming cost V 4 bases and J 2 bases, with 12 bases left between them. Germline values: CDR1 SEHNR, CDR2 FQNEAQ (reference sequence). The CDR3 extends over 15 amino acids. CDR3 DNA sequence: TGTGCCAGCAGCTATGGGGTAGGGCCCTACAATGAGCAGTTCTTC. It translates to CASSYGVGPYNEQFF.